This T cell receptor beta chain was identified during a study of shared clonotypes between healthy human individuals. Study-wide results and limits: Clonotype sharing across a few donors was observed for around 5% of naive CD4 clonotypes.

Every subset had its genomic DNA shared out evenly among several immunoSEQ plates. Assay: immunoSEQ multiplex PCR; the TCRdb copy retains only in-frame clones and omits some. Of fewer than 400,000 clones listed, around 72% are singletons. V gave up 7 bases and J gave up 4 bases, with 14 bases separating them. This CDR3 spans 14 amino acids. CDR1 LNHDA and CDR2 SQIVND come from the germline V gene (reference sequence). This clone was counted a few times. Its antigen is not identified. From CD4+ cells came CD45RA+ naive and CD45RA-negative memory subsets. The source is a man aged 25 to 45 in good health. Sequencing was done on a sample of memory CD4+ T cells sorted from blood. Noted subset: CD45RA-negative fraction. This chain links TRBV19 with TRBJ1-5, with D possibly TRBD1 on 5 matching bases. CDR3 loop: CASTPWGGNQPQHF. Written as DNA, the CDR3 is TGTGCCAGTACCCCGTGGGGGGGGAATCAGCCCCAGCATTTT.